Below are 7 T cell receptor beta chains sequenced from a single sample in a study of TIL therapy for anti-PD-1-resistant metastatic lung cancer. The libraries were made with immunoSEQ v3. Assay: immunoSEQ multiplex PCR; the TCRdb copy retains only in-frame clones and omits some. The sample records tens of thousands of clones, around 70% being singletons. The time point is: pre-treatment sample, taken before nivolumab and TIL therapy. Sequencing used blood, obtained at baseline. Every receptor here comes from a person aged 25-85 years with non-small cell lung cancer.

The chain combines TRBV12-2 with TRBJ1-6; the table's TRBD1 call for D was not verified on the DNA. TRBV12-2 is given as a pseudogene. The CDR3 runs 16 residues. CDR3 DNA sequence: TGTGCAAGTCGCTTAGTTTCTTTTGGCAGTTACTCACCCCTCCACTTT. It is translated as CASRLVSFGSYSPLHF.

This clone was recorded once. The rearrangement links TRBV5-8 to TRBJ1-5; unclear D gene. Germline V gene data show CDR1 as SGHTS and CDR2 as YDEGEE. V lost 3 bases to trimming and J lost 9 bases, with 19 bases between them. This CDR3 is built from 15 residues. The CDR3 nucleotides read TGTGCCAGCAGCTCCACGTTGGGCCTCAATGCGCCCCAGCATTTT. Translation gives CASSSTLGLNAPQHF.

This clone was observed a few times. J is TRBJ1-1 and V is TRBV28; no definite D call. V was pared by 6 bases and J by 6 bases, with 14 bases between. This CDR3 has 13 residues. CDR1 is MDHEN, CDR2 SYDVKM, per germline. CDR3 region: CASSRQTTAEAFF. The CDR3 DNA follows: TGTGCCAGCAGCCGGCAGACAACTGCTGAAGCTTTCTTT.

This clone was seen a single time. The chain employs TRBV7-9 and TRBJ1-6, with D possibly TRBD1 on 5 matching bases. Germline V gives CDR1 SEHNR, CDR2 FQNEAQ (reference sequence). V dropped 5 bases and J dropped 9 bases, with 23 bases sitting between them. This CDR3 is 17 amino acids long. This CDR3 reads CASSAHDWGGFSSPLHF. CDR3 nucleotide sequence: TGTGCCAGCAGCGCCCACGACTGGGGGGGATTTAGTTCACCCCTCCACTTT.

The chain recombines TRBV5-4 with TRBJ1-1, with 8 bases identical to TRBD1. This CDR3 comprises 13 residues. CDR1 and CDR2 from the germline V gene are SGHNT and YYREEE (reference sequence). Unmatched junction bases numbered 9, after V lost 4 bases and J lost 10 bases. Here the CDR3 reads CASSVYRGAGAFF. The CDR3 DNA reads as TGTGCCAGCAGCGTGTACAGGGGGGCAGGAGCTTTCTTT.

The chain carries TRBV7-2 and TRBJ1-6, with 9 bases identical to TRBD1. V shed 0 bases and J 6 bases; nucleotides not matched to a gene: 3. There are 16 residues in the CDR3. The germline CDR1 and CDR2 sequences are SGHTA and FQGNSA. CDR3 in DNA: TGTGCCAGCAGCTTAGCGCCGGGACAGGGTAATTCACCCCTCCACTTT. Its protein product is CASSLAPGQGNSPLHF.

The rearrangement joins TRBV19 to TRBJ2-3; 8 bases are shared with TRBD2. The J segment lost 5 bases and the V segment lost 6 bases, leaving 16 bases of the junction unmatched. The CDR3 runs 17 residues. CDR1 and CDR2 (germline): LNHDA, SQIVND (reference sequence). The CDR3 sequence is CASRTPGAGAGGDTQYF. As DNA, the CDR3 is TGTGCCAGTAGGACGCCGGGAGCGGGGGCTGGGGGAGATACGCAGTATTTT.